This record looks at one TCR beta chain sequence and its context. The antigen remains unidentified. This record comes from a study of cytomegalovirus exposure and HLA in healthy donors. Overall study results and limits: TCR beta V- and J-gene trimming was later associated with a missense DCLRE1C variant.

PCR employed 60 Vbeta and 13 Jbeta primers. The data were produced by immunoSEQ multiplex PCR, yet TCRdb's version contains in-frame clones alone and is incomplete. This table holds under 200,000 clones, over 80% found once. V gave up 10 bases and J gave up 3 bases, with 16 bases separating them. The CDR3 length is 13 residues. Germline values: CDR1 MDHEN, CDR2 SYDVKM. The chain carries TRBV28 and TRBJ2-7; D possibly corresponds to TRBD2 (5 bases). Sequencing was performed on PBMCs. The TCR comes from a girl aged 10-17 years in good health and CMV-seropositive. The CDR3 region has the DNA TGTGCCATATCCTCGGAGACTAACTACGAGCAGTACTTC. Protein sequence: CAISSETNYEQYF. Full variable domain (missing parts from reference TRBV28 and TRBJ2-7): DVKVTQSSRYLVKRTGEKVFLECVQDMDHENMFWYRQDPGLGLRLIYFSYDVKMKEKGDIPEGYSVSREKKERFSLILESASTNQTSMYLCAISSETNYEQYFGPGTRLTVT.